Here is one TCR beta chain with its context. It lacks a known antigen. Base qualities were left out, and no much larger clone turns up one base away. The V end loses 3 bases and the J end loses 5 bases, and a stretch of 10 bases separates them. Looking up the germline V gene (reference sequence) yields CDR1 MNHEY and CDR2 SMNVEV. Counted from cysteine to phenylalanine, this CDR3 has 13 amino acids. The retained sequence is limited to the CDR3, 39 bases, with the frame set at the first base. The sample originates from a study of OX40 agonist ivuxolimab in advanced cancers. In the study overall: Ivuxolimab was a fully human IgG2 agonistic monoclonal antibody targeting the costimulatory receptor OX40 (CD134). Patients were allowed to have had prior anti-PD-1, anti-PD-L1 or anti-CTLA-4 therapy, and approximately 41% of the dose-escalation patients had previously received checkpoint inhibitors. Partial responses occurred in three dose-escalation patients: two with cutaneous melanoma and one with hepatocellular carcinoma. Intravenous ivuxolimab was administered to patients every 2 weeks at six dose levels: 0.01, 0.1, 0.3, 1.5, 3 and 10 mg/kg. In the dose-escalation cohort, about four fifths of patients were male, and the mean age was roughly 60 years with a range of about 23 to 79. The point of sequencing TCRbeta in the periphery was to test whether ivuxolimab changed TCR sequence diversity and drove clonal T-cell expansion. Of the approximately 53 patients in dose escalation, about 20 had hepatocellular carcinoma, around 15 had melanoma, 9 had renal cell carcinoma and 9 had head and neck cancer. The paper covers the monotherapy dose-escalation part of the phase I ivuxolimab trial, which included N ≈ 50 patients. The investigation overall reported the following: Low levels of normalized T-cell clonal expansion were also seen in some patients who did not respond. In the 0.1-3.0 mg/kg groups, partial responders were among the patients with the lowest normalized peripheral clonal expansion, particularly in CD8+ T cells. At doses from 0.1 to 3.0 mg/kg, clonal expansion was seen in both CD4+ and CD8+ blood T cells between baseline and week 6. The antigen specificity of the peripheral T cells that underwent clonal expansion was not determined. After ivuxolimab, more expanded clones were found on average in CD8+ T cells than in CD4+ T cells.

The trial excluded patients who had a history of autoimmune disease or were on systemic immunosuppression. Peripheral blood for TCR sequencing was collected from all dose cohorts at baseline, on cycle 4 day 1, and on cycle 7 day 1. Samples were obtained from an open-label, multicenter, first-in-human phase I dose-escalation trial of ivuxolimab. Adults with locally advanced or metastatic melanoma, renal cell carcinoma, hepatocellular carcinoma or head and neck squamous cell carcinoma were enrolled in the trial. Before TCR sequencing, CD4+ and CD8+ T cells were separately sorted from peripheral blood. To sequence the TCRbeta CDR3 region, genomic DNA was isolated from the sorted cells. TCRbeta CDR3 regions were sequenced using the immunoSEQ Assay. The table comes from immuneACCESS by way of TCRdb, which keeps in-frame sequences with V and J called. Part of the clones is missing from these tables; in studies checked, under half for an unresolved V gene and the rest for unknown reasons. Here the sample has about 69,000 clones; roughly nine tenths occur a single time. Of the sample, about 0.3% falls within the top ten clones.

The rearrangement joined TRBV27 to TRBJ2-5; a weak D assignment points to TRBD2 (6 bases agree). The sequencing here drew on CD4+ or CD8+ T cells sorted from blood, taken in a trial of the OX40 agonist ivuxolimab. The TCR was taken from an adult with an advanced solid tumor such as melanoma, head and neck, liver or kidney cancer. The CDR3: CASSFGRGETQYF. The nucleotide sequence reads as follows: TGTGCCAGCAGTTTCGGCCGGGGGGAGACCCAGTACTTC.